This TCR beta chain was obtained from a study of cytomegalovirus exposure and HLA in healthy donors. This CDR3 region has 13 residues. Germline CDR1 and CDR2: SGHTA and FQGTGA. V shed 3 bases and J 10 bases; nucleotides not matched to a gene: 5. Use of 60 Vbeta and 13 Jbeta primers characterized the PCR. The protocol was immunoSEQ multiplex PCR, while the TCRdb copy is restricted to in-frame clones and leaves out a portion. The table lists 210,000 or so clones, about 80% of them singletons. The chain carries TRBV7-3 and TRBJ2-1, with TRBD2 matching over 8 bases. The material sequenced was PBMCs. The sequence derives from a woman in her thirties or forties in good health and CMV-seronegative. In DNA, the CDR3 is TGTGCCAGCAGCTTCGGGGGGGAAGGGGAGCAGTTCTTC. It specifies CASSFGGEGEQFF.